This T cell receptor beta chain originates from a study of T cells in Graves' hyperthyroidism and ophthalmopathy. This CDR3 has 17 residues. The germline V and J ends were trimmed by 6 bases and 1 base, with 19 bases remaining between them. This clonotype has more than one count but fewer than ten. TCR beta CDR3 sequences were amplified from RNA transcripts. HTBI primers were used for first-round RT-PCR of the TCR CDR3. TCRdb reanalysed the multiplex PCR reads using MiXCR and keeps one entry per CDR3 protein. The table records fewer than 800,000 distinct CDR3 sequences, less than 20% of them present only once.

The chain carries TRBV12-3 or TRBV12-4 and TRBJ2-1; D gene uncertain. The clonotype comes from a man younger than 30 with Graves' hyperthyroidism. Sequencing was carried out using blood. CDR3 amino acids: CASRVRAGVGSYNEQFF. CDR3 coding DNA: TGTGCCAGCAGGGTTCGCGCTGGGGTTGGTTCCTACAATGAGCAGTTCTTC.